Presented here are 18 T cell receptor beta chains from one specimen sequenced in a study of T cells in pancreatic ductal adenocarcinoma. Sequenced by immunoSEQ multiplex PCR; TCRdb stores in-frame clones only, minus some. The table has roughly 100,000 clones, about 96% seen once. The selected patients with pancreatic ductal adenocarcinoma had surgery but no neoadjuvant therapy. Sequencing was performed on PBMCs. These receptors were collected from a human donor with pancreatic ductal adenocarcinoma.

The chain is built from TRBV7-5 and TRBJ1-5; TRBD1, the D gene given by the table, was not confirmed from the DNA. TRBV7-5 is marked as a pseudogene. This CDR3 region has 16 residues. The CDR3 spells CVRSLAAHRGRQPQHF. The CDR3, as DNA: TGTGTCAGAAGCTTAGCGGCTCACAGGGGGCGGCAGCCCCAGCATTTT.

The J gene is TRBJ2-3, the V gene TRBV5-1; 8 bases map to TRBD1. This CDR3 spans 13 amino acids. Germline V gene lookup returns CDR1 SGHRS and CDR2 YFSETQ. V shed 5 bases and J 2 bases; nucleotides not matched to a gene: 1. CDR3 DNA sequence: TGCGCCAGCAGGACAGGGGACACAGATACGCAGTATTTT. This sequence encodes CASRTGDTDTQYF.

This clone was counted once. The genes are TRBV6-1 and TRBJ2-3; 7 bases match TRBD2. This CDR3 has 15 amino acids. Trimming took 7 bases from V and 4 from J; bases not matched to a gene: 11. Germline CDR1 and CDR2: MNHNS and SASEGT. In DNA form, the CDR3 reads TGTGCCAGCAAAAATGGGGCGGGAGCTTCAGATACGCAGTATTTT. It specifies CASKNGAGASDTQYF.

The genes are TRBV28 and TRBJ1-4, with TRBD1 identical over 8 bases. The CDR3 is 14 residues long. Germline CDR1 MDHEN, CDR2 SYDVKM. With 6 bases clipped from V and 6 bases from J, the junction kept 6 bases outside the gene matches. DNA for the CDR3: TGTGCCAGCAGGGTAGGACAGGGCCATGAAAAACTGTTTTTT. Protein product: CASRVGQGHEKLFF.

The chain combines TRBV6-4 with TRBJ2-1; 8 positions match TRBD1. The CDR3 loop spans 13 amino acids. V gave up 0 bases and J gave up 8 bases; unmatched junction bases: 0. The germline V gene encodes CDR1 MRHNA and CDR2 SNTAGT. As DNA, the CDR3 is TGTGCCAGCAGTGACTCGACAGGGGATGAGCAGTTCTTC. It specifies CASSDSTGDEQFF.

This clone was picked up one time. This rearrangement joins TRBV6-1 to TRBJ2-5; D might be TRBD1 (6 bases). V was clipped by 4 bases and J by 7 bases, with 19 bases between them. Germline V CDR1 and CDR2: MNHNS, SASEGT. The CDR3 runs to 15 residues. DNA for the CDR3: TGTGCCAGCAGTGGAACACAGGGTCACGCGGGGACCCAGTACTTC. Its translation: CASSGTQGHAGTQYF.

V is TRBV7-2 and J is TRBJ2-5, with 11 bases lining up with TRBD2. There are 16 residues in the CDR3. In germline, CDR1 is SGHTA, CDR2 FQGNSA. The J segment lost 4 bases and the V segment lost 5 bases, leaving 9 bases of the junction unmatched. CDR3 residues: CASSQNSGRAGETQYF. CDR3 coding DNA: TGTGCCAGCAGCCAAAATAGCGGGAGGGCCGGAGAGACCCAGTACTTC.

The V call is TRBV5-1, the J call TRBJ2-1; 7 bases map to TRBD2. Germline V gene data show CDR1 as SGHRS and CDR2 as YFSETQ. There are 13 residues in the CDR3. J was trimmed by 7 bases and V by 5 bases; bases with no gene match: 6. CDR3 in amino acids: CASRSGGLNEQFF. The CDR3 bases are TGCGCCAGCAGATCGGGAGGTCTTAATGAGCAGTTCTTC.

This chain uses TRBV5-1 with TRBJ2-1, with 13 bases fitting TRBD2. The CDR3 runs 17 residues. The ends lost 1 base at V and 2 bases at J; junction bases unmatched: 3. CDR1 is SGHRS, CDR2 YFSETQ, per germline. CDR3 loop: CASSLSLAGGPYNEQFF. DNA for the CDR3: TGCGCCAGCAGCTTGTCACTAGCGGGGGGGCCCTACAATGAGCAGTTCTTC.

This chain uses TRBV29-1 with TRBJ2-3, with 7 bases that match TRBD1. Germline CDR1 reads SQVTM; CDR2 reads ANQGSEA. CDR3 length equals 13 residues. The ends lost 3 bases at V and 2 bases at J; junction bases unmatched: 2. The CDR3 loop is CSVDRGNTDTQYF. In DNA form, the CDR3 reads TGCAGCGTTGACAGGGGGAACACAGATACGCAGTATTTT.

The rearrangement joins TRBV30 to TRBJ2-2; maybe TRBD2 (6 bases). With 1 base removed from V and 5 bases from J, the gap between germline ends came to 20 bases. This CDR3 comprises 17 residues. Germline loops: CDR1 GTSNPN, CDR2 SVGIG (reference sequence). DNA of the CDR3: TGTGCCTGGAGTGAGCTGACTAGACCCCCGGGGACCGGGGAGCTGTTTTTT. The encoded protein is CAWSELTRPPGTGELFF.

The chain couples TRBV10-3 to TRBJ1-1; D is perhaps TRBD1 (6 bases). This CDR3 is built from 13 residues. Germline CDR1 and CDR2: ENHRY and SYGVKD. V lost 5 bases and J lost 9, with 16 bases in between. CDR3: CAISTGQVPKAFF. Here the CDR3 DNA reads TGTGCCATCAGTACAGGGCAGGTCCCAAAAGCTTTCTTT.

As concerns this clone: This same CDR3 is encoded by further DNA sequences in the sample. The CDR3 bases are TGTGCCAGCAGCGCCGGACTACTAGGCACCGGGGAGCTGTTTTTT. Translating gives CASSAGLLGTGELFF. The chain combines TRBV9 with TRBJ2-2; possibly TRBD2 for D (6 bases). In germline, CDR1 is SGDLS, CDR2 YYNGEE. The CDR3 runs to 15 residues. V dropped 3 bases and J dropped 4 bases, with 13 bases sitting between them.

The chain carries TRBV7-6 and TRBJ2-2, with TRBD2 matching over 13 bases. CDR1 and CDR2 (germline): SGHVS, FNYEAQ. This CDR3 has 16 amino acids. Trimming cost V 4 bases and J 3 bases; bases outside gene matches: 2. The CDR3 loop is CASSSGLAGHTGELFF. CDR3 DNA: TGTGCCAGCAGCTCGGGACTAGCGGGGCACACCGGGGAGCTGTTTTTT.

The chain uses TRBV30 and TRBJ1-2; no definite D call. Germline-derived CDR1 and CDR2 are GTSNPN and SVGIG (reference sequence). The V gene lost 3 bases and the J gene lost 9 bases, with 14 bases spanning the gap. The CDR3 is made up of 12 amino acids. DNA for the CDR3: TGTGCCTGGAGCCTCGTACCGGGGAGCTACACCTTC. Translation gives CAWSLVPGSYTF.

V gene TRBV18 combines with J gene TRBJ1-4; no clear D. The ends were cut back, 0 bases at V and 5 bases at J, with 10 bases in the middle. In germline, CDR1 is KGHSH, CDR2 LQKENI. This CDR3 region has 15 residues. The CDR3 reads CASSPPANRNEKLFF. The CDR3 bases are TGTGCCAGCTCACCACCGGCGAACAGAAATGAAAAACTGTTTTTT.

The chain uses TRBV6-5 and TRBJ1-1; D remains unclear. CDR1 and CDR2 (germline): MNHEY, SVGAGI. With 6 bases removed from V and 3 bases from J, the gap between germline ends came to 14 bases. The CDR3 has 14 residues. The CDR3 coding sequence is TGTGCCAGCAGCGCCCAGGTTCCGGACACTGAAGCTTTCTTT. It encodes CASSAQVPDTEAFF.

The V gene is TRBV4-2, the J gene TRBJ2-3; 7 nucleotides agree with TRBD2. The J segment lost 1 base and the V segment lost 0 bases, leaving 4 bases of the junction unmatched. Germline assignment: CDR1 LGHNA and CDR2 YNFKEQ. This CDR3 region has 16 residues. This CDR3 is CASSQERAGGTDTQYF. DNA of the CDR3: TGTGCCAGCAGCCAAGAGAGGGCGGGGGGCACAGATACGCAGTATTTT.